This T cell receptor beta chain originates from a study of cytomegalovirus exposure and HLA in healthy donors. Findings of the study overall: Most CMV-associated TCR beta chains appeared HLA-restricted in a later analysis. No immune exposure information besides CMV serostatus was available.

The length of the CDR3 is 16 residues. The J segment lost 6 bases and the V segment lost 0 bases, leaving 8 bases of the junction unmatched. CDR1 is SGHDN and CDR2 is FVKESK in the germline V gene. Primers: 60 Vbeta forward and 13 Jbeta reverse. In the study's own analysis: Around 76 million unique TCR beta chains, 9 million to 12 million shared, were counted in a later analysis. Using immunoSEQ multiplex PCR, the repertoire was profiled, and TCRdb retains in-frame clones only, with some absent. V, J and clone size are those of that table, while D and trimming were read from the DNA. The repertoire holds some 120,000 clones, with around 70% as singletons. As regards this clone: Its specificity is not known.

The chain links TRBV14 to TRBJ2-7, with 10 bases aligning to TRBD1. Sequencing input: PBMCs. This TCR came from a middle-aged woman in good health and CMV-seropositive. The CDR3 region has the DNA TGTGCCAGCAGCCAAGATGGGGGACAGGGGTCGATCGAGCAGTACTTC. It encodes CASSQDGGQGSIEQYF.